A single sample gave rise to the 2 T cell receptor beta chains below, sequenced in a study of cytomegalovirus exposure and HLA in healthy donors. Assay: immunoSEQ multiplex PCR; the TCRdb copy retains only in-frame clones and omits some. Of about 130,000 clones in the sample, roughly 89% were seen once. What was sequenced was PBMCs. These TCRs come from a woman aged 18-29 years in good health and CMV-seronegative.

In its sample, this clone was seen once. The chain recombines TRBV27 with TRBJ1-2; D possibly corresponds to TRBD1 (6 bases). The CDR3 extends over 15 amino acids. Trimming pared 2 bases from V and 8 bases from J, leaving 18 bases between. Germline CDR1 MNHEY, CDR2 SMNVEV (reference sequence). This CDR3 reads CASSLRGGQGSGYTF. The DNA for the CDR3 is TGTGCCAGCAGTTTACGTGGGGGCCAGGGCTCCGGCTACACCTTC.

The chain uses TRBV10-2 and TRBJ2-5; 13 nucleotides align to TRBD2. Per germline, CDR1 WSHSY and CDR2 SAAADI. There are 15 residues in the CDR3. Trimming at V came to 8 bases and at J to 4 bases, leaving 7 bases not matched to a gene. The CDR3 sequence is CASWTSGSWLETQYF. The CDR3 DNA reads TGCGCCAGCTGGACTAGCGGGAGTTGGTTAGAGACCCAGTACTTC.